The source of this T cell receptor beta chain is a study of control samples from healthy donors and cancer patients. TCRdb keeps only in-frame clones here, not all; method: immunoSEQ multiplex PCR. Found here are 150,000 or so clones, about 91% of them singletons; the top ten hold about 1.8%. V shed 11 bases and J shed 5 bases, with 15 bases lying between them. The CDR3 covers 12 residues. Germline CDR1 reads MNHEY; CDR2 reads SVGAGI. Sequencing was done on a sample of blood. This clonotype was obtained from a man younger than 35 in good health. This chain connects TRBV6-5 to TRBJ2-5; possibly TRBD1 or TRBD2 for D (5 bases each). The CDR3 DNA follows: TGTGCCGACCGGGGCAGGACTGAGACCCAGTACTTC. Translating it yields CADRGRTETQYF.